These 21 T cell receptor beta chains were all obtained from the same sample, sequenced in a study of blood T cell repertoires in COVID-19. Assay: immunoSEQ multiplex PCR; the TCRdb copy retains only in-frame clones and omits some. The sample contains 180,000 or so clones, over 75% of which appear only once. The source material was peripheral blood. These receptors were taken from a man aged 60-69 years with acute or convalescent COVID-19.

A word on this clone: Other nucleotide sequences from this sample produce the same CDR3. The J gene is TRBJ1-6, the V gene TRBV30; possible D gene TRBD1, 5 bases. Looked up from germline, CDR1 is GTSNPN and CDR2 is SVGIG (reference sequence). The CDR3 is 17 amino acids. The V gene lost 0 bases and the J gene lost 0 bases, with 12 bases spanning the gap. CDR3 in amino acids: CAWSVRGVSSYNSPLHF. CDR3 DNA: TGTGCCTGGAGTGTAAGGGGCGTGAGCTCCTATAATTCACCCCTCCACTTT.

This clone has only one observation. V and J are TRBV27 and TRBJ2-1, with TRBD2 identical over 10 bases. J lost 10 bases, V lost 8 bases, and 17 bases had no gene match. There are 16 residues in the CDR3. CDR1 is MNHEY, CDR2 SMNVEV, per germline (reference sequence). The CDR3 DNA reads as TGTGCCAGCGCACTTGTGGGAGCGGGAGGGCCCCCCGAGCAGTTCTTC. This codes for CASALVGAGGPPEQFF.

This chain connects TRBV24-1 to TRBJ2-5, with 11 bases lining up with TRBD1. Trimming at V came to 2 bases and at J to 4 bases, leaving 2 bases not matched to a gene. The CDR3 loop spans 15 amino acids. Germline loops: CDR1 KGHDR, CDR2 SFDVKD. CDR3 sequence: CATSDSGTGGETQYF. The CDR3 DNA sequence: TGTGCCACCAGTGATTCCGGGACAGGGGGAGAGACCCAGTACTTC.

This chain links TRBV5-1 with TRBJ2-5; 10 bases align to TRBD2. This CDR3 has 16 residues. Germline values: CDR1 SGHRS, CDR2 YFSETQ. With 4 bases clipped from V and 1 base from J, the junction kept 7 bases outside the gene matches. The CDR3 DNA is TGCGCCAGCAGCGACGGGACTAGCGTCCCCCAAGAGACCCAGTACTTC. Translation: CASSDGTSVPQETQYF.

J is TRBJ2-7 and V is TRBV5-1; weak D call: TRBD2 (5 bases). Germline CDR1 SGHRS, CDR2 YFSETQ. Trimming shortened V by 3 bases and J by 2 bases, and 12 bases separated the two germline ends. This CDR3 has 14 residues. The CDR3 DNA reads TGCGCCAGCAGCTATACCGGGGAAGCCTACGAGCAGTACTTC. This codes for CASSYTGEAYEQYF.

This clone was counted a single time. The chain is built from TRBV24-1 and TRBJ2-3; D is undetermined. V was clipped by 2 bases and J by 2 bases, with 10 bases between them. This CDR3 is built from 15 residues. Germline V lookup: CDR1 KGHDR, CDR2 SFDVKD. The CDR3 loop reads CATSDSSHFTDTQYF. CDR3 sequence (DNA): TGTGCCACCAGTGATTCGAGCCATTTCACAGATACGCAGTATTTT.

The V and J genes are TRBV27 and TRBJ2-5, with TRBD1 matching over 7 bases. This CDR3 comprises 16 residues. The ends lost 3 bases at V and 3 bases at J; junction bases unmatched: 10. Looked up from germline, CDR1 is MNHEY and CDR2 is SMNVEV (reference sequence). The CDR3 sequence is CASSLGPGTDEETQYF. CDR3 sequence (DNA): TGTGCCAGCAGTTTGGGGCCTGGGACAGACGAAGAGACCCAGTACTTC.

This chain uses TRBV4-1 with TRBJ2-7; TRBD2 matches at 11 bases. The germline V gene has CDR1 MGHRA and CDR2 YSYEKL. Unmatched junction bases numbered 6, after V lost 3 bases and J lost 5 bases. The CDR3 has 15 residues. CDR3 in DNA: TGCGCCAGCAGCCACATAGCGGGAGGGCCCAACGAGCAGTACTTC. Protein product: CASSHIAGGPNEQYF.

This chain uses TRBV3-1 (or the pseudogene TRBV3-2) with TRBJ2-7; TRBD1 matches at 9 bases. Germline trimming cut 4 bases from V and 0 bases from J; bases unmatched to any gene: 10. Germline CDR1 reads LGHDT; CDR2 reads YNNKEL (reference sequence). The CDR3 length is 17 residues. CDR3 DNA: TGTGCCAGCAGCCTCCGGTCGGGACAGGGATTCTCCTACGAGCAGTACTTC. This encodes CASSLRSGQGFSYEQYF.

This clone has a handful of counts. The chain combines TRBV6-2 or TRBV6-3 with TRBJ1-3; D unresolved. V was cut by 5 bases and J by 2 bases, with 7 bases left in between. This CDR3 has 13 amino acids. Per the germline V gene, CDR1 is MNHEY and CDR2 is SVGEGT. This CDR3 reads CASSRGTGNTIYF. In DNA, the CDR3 is TGTGCCAGCAGTCGGGGAACTGGAAACACCATATATTTT.

The chain combines TRBV6-5 with TRBJ1-4, with 10 bases aligning to TRBD1. The CDR3 is 16 amino acids. Germline V gene sequence: CDR1 MNHEY, CDR2 SVGAGI. V shed 4 bases and J 3 bases; nucleotides not matched to a gene: 5. CDR3 bases: TGTGCCAGCAGTTTGACAGGGGGCTTACCTAATGAAAAACTGTTTTTT. It translates to CASSLTGGLPNEKLFF.

V usage is TRBV7-3 and J usage is TRBJ2-6, with 12 bases identical to TRBD1. After removal of 1 base from V and 4 bases from J, the junction contained 8 bases not matched to a gene. This CDR3 spans 19 amino acids. CDR1 is SGHTA, CDR2 FQGTGA, per germline. CDR3 protein: CASSLSTGQGAEGANVLTF. DNA of the CDR3: TGTGCCAGCAGCTTAAGTACGGGACAGGGGGCGGAAGGGGCCAACGTCCTGACTTTC. The variable domain in full, completed from reference TRBV7-3 and TRBJ2-6, reads GAGVSQTPSNKVTEKGKYVELRCDPISGHTALYWYRQSLGQGPEFLIYFQGTGAADDSGLPNDRFFAVRPEGSVSTLKIQRTERGDSAVYLCASSLSTGQGAEGANVLTFGAGSRLTVL.

The rearrangement links TRBV28 to TRBJ2-5, with D perhaps TRBD1 (5 bases). The length of the CDR3 is 13 residues. V dropped 5 bases and J dropped 4 bases, with 11 bases sitting between them. Germline V gene data show CDR1 as MDHEN and CDR2 as SYDVKM. The CDR3 loop reads CASSTGPTETQYF. Here the CDR3 DNA reads TGTGCCAGCAGTACAGGTCCTACAGAGACCCAGTACTTC.

This clone was detected only once. The V gene is TRBV7-9, the J gene TRBJ2-7, with D uncertain. Germline CDR1 is SEHNR and CDR2 is FQNEAQ (reference sequence). The CDR3 runs 13 residues. V was trimmed by 1 base and J by 3 bases, leaving 7 bases between them. CDR3 in amino acids: CASSLELNYEQYF. CDR3 sequence (DNA): TGTGCCAGCAGCTTAGAACTAAACTACGAGCAGTACTTC.

This chain joins TRBV7-3 and TRBJ2-1; 12 bases are shared with TRBD2. Germline values: CDR1 SGHTA, CDR2 FQGTGA. The J segment lost 2 bases and the V segment lost 4 bases, leaving 3 bases of the junction unmatched. This CDR3 has 16 residues. The CDR3 DNA reads as TGTGCCAGCAGCTCCCGGACTAGCGGGGCCTACAATGAGCAGTTCTTC. It is translated as CASSSRTSGAYNEQFF.

The chain links TRBV19 to TRBJ1-5, with 11 bases matching TRBD1. The CDR3 has 15 amino acids. The ends lost 5 bases at V and 4 bases at J; junction bases unmatched: 4. Germline CDR1 is LNHDA and CDR2 is SQIVND (reference sequence). The CDR3 region is CASSVGTGGNQPQHF. The CDR3 nucleotides read TGTGCCAGTAGTGTCGGGACAGGGGGGAATCAGCCCCAGCATTTT.

This clone was seen just once. The gene calls are TRBV4-1 and TRBJ2-3; 10 nucleotides agree with TRBD2. V trimming: 1 base; J trimming: 5 bases; junction bases outside the gene matches: 15. In germline, CDR1 is MGHRA, CDR2 YSYEKL. The CDR3 extends over 19 amino acids. In DNA form, the CDR3 reads TGCGCCAGCAGCCAAGGACGTCAGCGGGAGGGCCGAGAGCGAGATACGCAGTATTTT. This encodes CASSQGRQREGRERDTQYF.

The rearrangement links TRBV7-2 to TRBJ2-7; 8 bases match TRBD2. The CDR3 is made up of 17 amino acids. The J segment lost 2 bases and the V segment lost 4 bases, leaving 13 bases of the junction unmatched. Germline V gene sequence: CDR1 SGHTA, CDR2 FQGNSA. The CDR3 spells CASSSHRVQRETYEQYF. The CDR3 nucleotides read TGTGCCAGCAGCTCCCATCGGGTCCAGCGGGAGACCTACGAGCAGTACTTC.

The chain has TRBV6-2 or TRBV6-3 and TRBJ2-7; 10 bases fit TRBD2. Germline CDR1 MNHEY, CDR2 SVGEGT. This CDR3 spans 15 amino acids. V lost 3 bases, J lost 6 bases, and 8 bases stayed unmatched. The CDR3 reads CASSYALAGRGEQYF. DNA for the CDR3: TGTGCCAGCAGTTATGCACTAGCGGGAAGGGGCGAGCAGTACTTC.

The chain uses TRBV28 and TRBJ1-2, with D perhaps matching TRBD1 (6 bases). The germline gives CDR1 MDHEN, CDR2 SYDVKM. There are 16 residues in the CDR3. The germline V and J ends were trimmed by 6 bases and 0 bases, with 17 bases remaining between them. The CDR3 is CASSTRGSQANYGYTF. CDR3 nucleotide sequence: TGTGCCAGCAGCACCAGGGGCTCTCAAGCTAACTATGGCTACACCTTC.

This sequence joins TRBV4-3 and TRBJ1-2, with 7 bases fitting TRBD1. The CDR3 has 15 amino acids. CDR1 and CDR2 (germline): LGHNA, YSLEER. With V trimmed by 0 bases and J by 4 bases, 5 bases remained unmatched. The CDR3 here is CASSQDQGTAYGYTF. The CDR3 DNA is TGCGCCAGCAGCCAAGATCAGGGGACAGCCTATGGCTACACCTTC.